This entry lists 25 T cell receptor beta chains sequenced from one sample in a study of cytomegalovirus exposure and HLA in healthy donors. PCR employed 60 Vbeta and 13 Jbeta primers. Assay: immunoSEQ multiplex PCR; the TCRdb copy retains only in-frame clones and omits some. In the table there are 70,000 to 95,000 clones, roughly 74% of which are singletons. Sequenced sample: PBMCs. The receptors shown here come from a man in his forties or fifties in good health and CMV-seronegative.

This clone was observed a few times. CDR3 protein: CASSLGRFNQPQHF. CDR3 nucleotides: TGTGCCAGTAGTTTGGGGCGGTTTAATCAGCCCCAGCATTTT. The chain carries TRBV19 and TRBJ1-5; the D gene is possibly TRBD1 (5 bases). The CDR3 totals 14 residues. CDR1 and CDR2 (germline): LNHDA, SQIVND (reference sequence). V was shortened by 5 bases and J by 4 bases, with 12 bases between the two germline ends.

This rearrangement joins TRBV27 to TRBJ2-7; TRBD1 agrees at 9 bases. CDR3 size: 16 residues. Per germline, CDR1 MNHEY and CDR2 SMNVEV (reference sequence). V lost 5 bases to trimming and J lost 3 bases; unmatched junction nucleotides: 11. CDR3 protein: CASSPTPGQGNYEQYF. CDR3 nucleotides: TGTGCCAGCAGTCCGACCCCGGGACAGGGAAACTACGAGCAGTACTTC.

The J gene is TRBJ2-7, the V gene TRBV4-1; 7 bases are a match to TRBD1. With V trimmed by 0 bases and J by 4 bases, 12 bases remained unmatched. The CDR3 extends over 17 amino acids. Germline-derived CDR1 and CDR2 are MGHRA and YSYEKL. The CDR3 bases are TGCGCCAGCAGCCAAGAAAGGACCGGGACAGAACGATACGAGCAGTACTTC. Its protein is CASSQERTGTERYEQYF.

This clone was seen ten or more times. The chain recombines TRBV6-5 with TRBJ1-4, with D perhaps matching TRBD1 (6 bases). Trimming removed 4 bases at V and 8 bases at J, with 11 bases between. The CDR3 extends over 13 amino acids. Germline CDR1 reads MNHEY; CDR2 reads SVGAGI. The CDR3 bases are TGTGCCAGCAGTTCGGACAGAGGAGAAAAACTGTTTTTT. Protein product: CASSSDRGEKLFF.

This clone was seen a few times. The CDR3 loop reads CASRGQGPEKLFF. The CDR3 DNA reads as TGTGCCAGCAGAGGACAGGGCCCGGAAAAACTGTTTTTT. The chain recombines TRBV6-5 with TRBJ1-4; 8 bases align to TRBD1. Germline CDR1 is MNHEY and CDR2 is SVGAGI. The junction had 5 bases not matched to a gene; V was cut back by 6 bases and J by 8 bases. The CDR3 is 13 residues long.

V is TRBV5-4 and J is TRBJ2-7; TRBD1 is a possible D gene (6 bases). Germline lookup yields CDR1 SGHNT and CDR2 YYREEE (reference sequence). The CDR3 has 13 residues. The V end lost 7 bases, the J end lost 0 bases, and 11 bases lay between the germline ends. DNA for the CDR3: TGTGCCAGCGGTCGACAGGACTCCTACGAGCAGTACTTC. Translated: CASGRQDSYEQYF. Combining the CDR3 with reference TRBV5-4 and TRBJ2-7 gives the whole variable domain ETGVTQSPTHLIKTRGQQVTLRCSSQSGHNTVSWYQQALGQGPQFIFQYYREEENGRGNFPPRFSGLQFPNYSSELNVNALELDDSALYLCASGRQDSYEQYFGPGTRLTVT.

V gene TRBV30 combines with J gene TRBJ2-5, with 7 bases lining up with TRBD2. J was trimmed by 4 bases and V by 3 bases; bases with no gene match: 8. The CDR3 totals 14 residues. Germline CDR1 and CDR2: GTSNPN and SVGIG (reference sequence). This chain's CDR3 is CAWRTGLAAETQYF. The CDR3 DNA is TGTGCCTGGAGGACCGGGCTAGCGGCAGAGACCCAGTACTTC.

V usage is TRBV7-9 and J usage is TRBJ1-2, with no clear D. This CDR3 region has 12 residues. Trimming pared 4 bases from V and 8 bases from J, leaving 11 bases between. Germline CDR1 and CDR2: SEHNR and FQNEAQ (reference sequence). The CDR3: CASSSSQQGYTF. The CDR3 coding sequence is TGTGCCAGCAGCTCCTCGCAACAAGGCTACACCTTC.

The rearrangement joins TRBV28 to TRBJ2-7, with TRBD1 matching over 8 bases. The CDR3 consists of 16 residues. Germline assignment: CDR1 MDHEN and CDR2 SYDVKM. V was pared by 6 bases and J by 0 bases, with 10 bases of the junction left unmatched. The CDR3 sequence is CASSLRDRRSSYEQYF. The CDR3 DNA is TGTGCCAGCAGCCTCCGGGACAGGCGGAGCTCCTACGAGCAGTACTTC.

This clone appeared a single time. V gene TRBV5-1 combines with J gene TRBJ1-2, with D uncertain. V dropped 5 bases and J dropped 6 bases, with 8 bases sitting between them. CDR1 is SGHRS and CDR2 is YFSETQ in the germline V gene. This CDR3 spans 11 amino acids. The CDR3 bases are TGCGCCAGCAGAACACGGGATGGCTACACCTTC. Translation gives CASRTRDGYTF.

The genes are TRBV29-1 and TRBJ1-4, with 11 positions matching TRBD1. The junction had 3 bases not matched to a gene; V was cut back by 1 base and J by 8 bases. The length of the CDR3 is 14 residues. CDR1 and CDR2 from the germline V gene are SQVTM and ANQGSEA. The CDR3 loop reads CSVEGRTGGEKLFF. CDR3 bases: TGCAGCGTTGAAGGAAGGACAGGGGGCGAAAAACTGTTTTTT.

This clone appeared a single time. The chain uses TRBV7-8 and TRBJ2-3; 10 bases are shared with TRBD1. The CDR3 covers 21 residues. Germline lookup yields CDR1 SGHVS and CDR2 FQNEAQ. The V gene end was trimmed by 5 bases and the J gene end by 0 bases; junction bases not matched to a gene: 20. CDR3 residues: CASSPSSGTGASLTSTDTQYF. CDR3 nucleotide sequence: TGTGCCAGCAGCCCAAGCTCCGGGACAGGGGCCTCTCTAACTAGCACAGATACGCAGTATTTT.

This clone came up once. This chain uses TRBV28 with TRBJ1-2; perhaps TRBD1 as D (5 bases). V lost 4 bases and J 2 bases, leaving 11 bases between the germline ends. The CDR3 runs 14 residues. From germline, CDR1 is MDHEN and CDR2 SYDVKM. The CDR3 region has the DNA TGTGCCAGCAGTTCCCCCGCAGGGAACTATGGCTACACCTTC. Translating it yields CASSSPAGNYGYTF.

DNA of the CDR3: TGTGCCAGCGCGAGCGGACAGCCTCGTCTTTGGAACTATGGCTACACCTTC. It yields the protein CASASGQPRLWNYGYTF. This chain uses TRBV27 with TRBJ1-2; TRBD1 might be the D (6 bases). Between the trimmed V and J ends, which lost 8 bases and 2 bases, there was a span of 24 bases. There are 17 residues in the CDR3. Germline CDR1 reads MNHEY; CDR2 reads SMNVEV (reference sequence).

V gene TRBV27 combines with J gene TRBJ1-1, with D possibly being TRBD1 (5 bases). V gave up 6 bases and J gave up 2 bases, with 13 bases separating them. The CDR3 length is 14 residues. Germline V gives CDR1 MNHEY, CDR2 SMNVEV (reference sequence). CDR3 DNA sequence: TGTGCCAGCAGCCCCGGGACTTCTAACACTGAAGCTTTCTTT. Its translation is CASSPGTSNTEAFF.

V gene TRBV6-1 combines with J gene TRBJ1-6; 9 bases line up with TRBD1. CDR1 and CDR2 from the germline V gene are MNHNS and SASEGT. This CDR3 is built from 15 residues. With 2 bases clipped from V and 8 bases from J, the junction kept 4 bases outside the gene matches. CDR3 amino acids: CASSESWTGDSPLHF. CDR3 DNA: TGTGCCAGCAGTGAAAGTTGGACAGGGGATTCACCCCTCCACTTT.

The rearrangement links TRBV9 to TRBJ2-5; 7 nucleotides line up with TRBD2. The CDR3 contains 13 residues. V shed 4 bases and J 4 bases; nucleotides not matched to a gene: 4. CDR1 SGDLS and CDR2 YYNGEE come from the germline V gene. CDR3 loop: CASSPGGRETQYF. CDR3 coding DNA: TGTGCCAGCAGCCCGGGAGGTCGAGAGACCCAGTACTTC.

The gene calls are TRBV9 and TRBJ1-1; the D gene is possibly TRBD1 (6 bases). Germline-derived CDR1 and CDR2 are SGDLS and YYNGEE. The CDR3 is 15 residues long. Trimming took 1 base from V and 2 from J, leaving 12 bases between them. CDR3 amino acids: CASSVLGRGNTEAFF. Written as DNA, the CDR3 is TGTGCCAGCAGCGTATTGGGCAGGGGTAACACTGAAGCTTTCTTT.

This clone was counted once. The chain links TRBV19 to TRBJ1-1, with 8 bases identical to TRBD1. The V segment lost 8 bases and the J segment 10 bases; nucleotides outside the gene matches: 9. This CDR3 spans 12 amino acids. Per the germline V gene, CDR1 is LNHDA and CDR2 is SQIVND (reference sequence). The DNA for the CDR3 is TGTGCCAGTTTGGGGGACAGGAAAGGAGCTTTCTTT. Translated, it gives CASLGDRKGAFF.

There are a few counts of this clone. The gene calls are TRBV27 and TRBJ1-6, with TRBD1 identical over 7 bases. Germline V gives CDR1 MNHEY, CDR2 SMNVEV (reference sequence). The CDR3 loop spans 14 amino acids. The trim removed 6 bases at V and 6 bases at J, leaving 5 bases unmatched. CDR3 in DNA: TGTGCCAGCAGACCCGGGACAGCTAATTCACCCCTCCACTTT. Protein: CASRPGTANSPLHF.

In nucleotides, the CDR3 is TGCGCCAGCAGCCAAGCGTCAGGGGTATCTAATGAAAAACTGTTTTTT. It is translated as CASSQASGVSNEKLFF. V usage is TRBV4-1 and J usage is TRBJ1-4, with D possibly matching TRBD1 (6 bases). V dropped 1 base and J dropped 3 bases, with 12 bases sitting between them. The CDR3 runs to 16 residues. The germline V gene has CDR1 MGHRA and CDR2 YSYEKL.

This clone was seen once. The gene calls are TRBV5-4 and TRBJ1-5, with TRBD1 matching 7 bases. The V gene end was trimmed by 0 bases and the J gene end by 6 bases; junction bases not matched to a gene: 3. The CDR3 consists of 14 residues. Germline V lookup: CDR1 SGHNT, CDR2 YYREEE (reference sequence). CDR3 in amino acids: CASSLDRGSQPQHF. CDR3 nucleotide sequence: TGTGCCAGCAGCTTGGACAGGGGAAGTCAGCCCCAGCATTTT.

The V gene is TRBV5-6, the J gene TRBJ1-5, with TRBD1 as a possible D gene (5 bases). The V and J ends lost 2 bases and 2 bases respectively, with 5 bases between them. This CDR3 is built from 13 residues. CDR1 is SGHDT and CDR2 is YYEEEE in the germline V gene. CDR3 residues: CASSLQGNQPQHF. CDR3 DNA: TGTGCCAGCAGCTTACAGGGCAATCAGCCCCAGCATTTT.

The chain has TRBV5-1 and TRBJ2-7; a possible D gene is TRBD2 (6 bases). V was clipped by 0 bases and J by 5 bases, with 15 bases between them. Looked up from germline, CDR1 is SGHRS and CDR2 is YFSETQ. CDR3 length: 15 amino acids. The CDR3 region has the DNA TGCGCCAGCAGCTTGGCCGGGAGTTATCGGGACGAGCAGTACTTC. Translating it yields CASSLAGSYRDEQYF.

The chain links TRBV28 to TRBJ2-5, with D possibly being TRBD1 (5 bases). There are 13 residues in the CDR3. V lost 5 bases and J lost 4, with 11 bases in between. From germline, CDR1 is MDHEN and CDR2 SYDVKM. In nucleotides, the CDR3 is TGTGCCAGCAGTCTACAGGCGGTAGAGACCCAGTACTTC. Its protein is CASSLQAVETQYF.